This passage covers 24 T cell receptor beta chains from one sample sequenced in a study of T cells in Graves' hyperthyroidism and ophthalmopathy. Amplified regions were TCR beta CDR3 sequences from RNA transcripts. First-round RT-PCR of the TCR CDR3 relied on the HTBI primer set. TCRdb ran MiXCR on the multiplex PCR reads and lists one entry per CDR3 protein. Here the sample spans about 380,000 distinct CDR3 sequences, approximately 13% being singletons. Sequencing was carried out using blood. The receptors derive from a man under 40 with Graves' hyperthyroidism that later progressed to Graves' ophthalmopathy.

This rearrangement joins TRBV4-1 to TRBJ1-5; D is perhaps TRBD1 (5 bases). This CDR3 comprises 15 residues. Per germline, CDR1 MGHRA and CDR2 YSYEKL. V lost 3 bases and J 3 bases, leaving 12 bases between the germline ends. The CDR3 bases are TGCGCCAGCAGCCAGTATGCAGGGCCCAATCAGCCCCAGCATTTT. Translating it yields CASSQYAGPNQPQHF.

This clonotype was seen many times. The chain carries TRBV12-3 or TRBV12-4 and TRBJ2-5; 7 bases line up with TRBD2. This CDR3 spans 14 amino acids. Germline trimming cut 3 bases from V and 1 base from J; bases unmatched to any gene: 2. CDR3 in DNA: TGTGCCAGCAGTTTCGGGGGGACCCAAGAGACCCAGTACTTC. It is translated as CASSFGGTQETQYF.

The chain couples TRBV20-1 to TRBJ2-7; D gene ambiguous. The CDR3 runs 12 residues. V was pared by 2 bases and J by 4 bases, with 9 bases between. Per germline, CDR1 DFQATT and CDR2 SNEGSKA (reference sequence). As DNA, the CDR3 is TGCAGTGCTAGAAAAACAGAGTACGAGCAGTACTTC. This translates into CSARKTEYEQYF.

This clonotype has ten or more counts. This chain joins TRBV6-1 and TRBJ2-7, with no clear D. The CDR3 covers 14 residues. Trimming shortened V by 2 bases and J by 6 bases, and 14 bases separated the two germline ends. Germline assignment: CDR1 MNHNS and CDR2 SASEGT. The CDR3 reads CASSEMAGFGEQYF. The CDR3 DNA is TGTGCCAGCAGTGAAATGGCAGGTTTTGGCGAGCAGTACTTC.

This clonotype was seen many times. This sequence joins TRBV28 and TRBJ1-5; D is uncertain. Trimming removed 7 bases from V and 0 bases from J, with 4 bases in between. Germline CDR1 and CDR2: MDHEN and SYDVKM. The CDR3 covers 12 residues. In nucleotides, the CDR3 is TGTGCCAGCACGGATAGCAATCAGCCCCAGCATTTT. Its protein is CASTDSNQPQHF.

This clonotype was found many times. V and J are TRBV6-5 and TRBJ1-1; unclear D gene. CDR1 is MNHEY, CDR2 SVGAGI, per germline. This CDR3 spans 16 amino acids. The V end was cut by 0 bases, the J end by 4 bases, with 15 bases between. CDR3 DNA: TGTGCCAGCAGTTACTCGTGGCGGTACTCTAGCACTGAAGCTTTCTTT. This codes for CASSYSWRYSSTEAFF.

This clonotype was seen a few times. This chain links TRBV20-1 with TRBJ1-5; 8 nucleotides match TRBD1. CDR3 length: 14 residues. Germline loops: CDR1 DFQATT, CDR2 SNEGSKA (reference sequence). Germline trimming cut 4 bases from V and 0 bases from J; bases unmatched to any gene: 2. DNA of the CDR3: TGCAGTGCTACAGGGGGCTATAGCAATCAGCCCCAGCATTTT. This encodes CSATGGYSNQPQHF.

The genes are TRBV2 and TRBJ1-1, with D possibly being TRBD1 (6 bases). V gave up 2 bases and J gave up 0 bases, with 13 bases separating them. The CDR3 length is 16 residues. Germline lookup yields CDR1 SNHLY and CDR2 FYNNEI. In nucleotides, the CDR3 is TGTGCCAGCAGTGAAATAGGGGGTGGGATGAACACTGAAGCTTTCTTT. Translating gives CASSEIGGGMNTEAFF.

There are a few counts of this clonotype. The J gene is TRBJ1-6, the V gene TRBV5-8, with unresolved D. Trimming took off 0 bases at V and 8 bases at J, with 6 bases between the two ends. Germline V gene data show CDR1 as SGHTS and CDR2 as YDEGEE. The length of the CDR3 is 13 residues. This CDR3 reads CASSLGPDSPLHF. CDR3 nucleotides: TGTGCCAGCAGCTTGGGACCTGATTCACCCCTCCACTTT.

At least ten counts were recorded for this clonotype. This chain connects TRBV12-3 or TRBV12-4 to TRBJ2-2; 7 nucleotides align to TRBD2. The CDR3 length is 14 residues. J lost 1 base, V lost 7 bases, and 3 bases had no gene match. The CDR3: CASTWGGNTGELFF. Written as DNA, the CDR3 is TGTGCCAGCACCTGGGGGGGGAACACCGGGGAGCTGTTTTTT.

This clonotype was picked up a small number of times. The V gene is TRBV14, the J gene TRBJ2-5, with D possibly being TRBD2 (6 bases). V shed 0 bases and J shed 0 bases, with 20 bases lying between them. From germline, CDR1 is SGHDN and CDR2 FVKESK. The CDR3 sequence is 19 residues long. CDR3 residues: CASSQDSGSQGPYQETQYF. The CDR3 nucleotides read TGTGCCAGCAGCCAAGATAGCGGCAGCCAAGGTCCTTACCAAGAGACCCAGTACTTC.

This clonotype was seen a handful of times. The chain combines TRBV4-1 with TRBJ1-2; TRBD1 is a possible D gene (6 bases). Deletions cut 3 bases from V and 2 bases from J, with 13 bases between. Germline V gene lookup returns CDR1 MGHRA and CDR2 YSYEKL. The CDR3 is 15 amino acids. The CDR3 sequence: CASSHFGQLNYGYTF. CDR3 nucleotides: TGCGCCAGCAGCCACTTCGGACAGCTAAACTATGGCTACACCTTC.

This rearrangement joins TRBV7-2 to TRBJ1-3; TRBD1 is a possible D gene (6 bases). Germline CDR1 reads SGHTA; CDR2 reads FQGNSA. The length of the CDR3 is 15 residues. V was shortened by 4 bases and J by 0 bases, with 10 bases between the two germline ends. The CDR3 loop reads CASSSGTISGNTIYF. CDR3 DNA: TGTGCCAGCAGCTCCGGGACAATCTCTGGAAACACCATATATTTT.

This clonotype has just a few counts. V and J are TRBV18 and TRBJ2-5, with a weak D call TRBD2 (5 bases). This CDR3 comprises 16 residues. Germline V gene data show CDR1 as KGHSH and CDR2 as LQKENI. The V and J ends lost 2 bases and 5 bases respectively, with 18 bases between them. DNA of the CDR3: TGTGCCAGCTCACCAGAAACTAGAGGTGGACTGGAGACCCAGTACTTC. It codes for CASSPETRGGLETQYF.

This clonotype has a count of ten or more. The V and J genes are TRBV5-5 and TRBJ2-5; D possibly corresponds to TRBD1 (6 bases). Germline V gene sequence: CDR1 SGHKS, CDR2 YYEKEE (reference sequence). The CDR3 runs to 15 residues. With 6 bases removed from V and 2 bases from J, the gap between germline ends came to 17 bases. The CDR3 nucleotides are TGTGCCAGCAAGCAGGAGGCAGGGGCGCAAGAGACCCAGTACTTC. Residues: CASKQEAGAQETQYF.

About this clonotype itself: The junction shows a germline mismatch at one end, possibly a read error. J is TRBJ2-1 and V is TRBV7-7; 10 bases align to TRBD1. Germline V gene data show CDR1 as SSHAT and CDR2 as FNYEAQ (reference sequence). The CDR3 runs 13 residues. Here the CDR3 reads CASSPDRGDEQFF. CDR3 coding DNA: TGTGCTAGCAGTCCGGACAGGGGGGATGAGCAGTTCTTC. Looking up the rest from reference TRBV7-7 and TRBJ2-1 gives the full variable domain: GAGVSQSPRYKVTKRGQDVTLRCDPISSHATLYWYQQALGQGPEFLTYFNYEAQPDKSGLPSDRFSAERPEGSISTLTIQRTEQRDSAMYRCASSPDRGDEQFFGPGTRLTVL.

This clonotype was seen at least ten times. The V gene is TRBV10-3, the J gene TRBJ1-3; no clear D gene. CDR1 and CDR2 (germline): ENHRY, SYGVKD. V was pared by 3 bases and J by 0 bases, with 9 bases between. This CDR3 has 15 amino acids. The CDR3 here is CAISERGNSGNTIYF. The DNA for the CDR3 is TGTGCCATCAGTGAACGGGGAAACTCTGGAAACACCATATATTTT.

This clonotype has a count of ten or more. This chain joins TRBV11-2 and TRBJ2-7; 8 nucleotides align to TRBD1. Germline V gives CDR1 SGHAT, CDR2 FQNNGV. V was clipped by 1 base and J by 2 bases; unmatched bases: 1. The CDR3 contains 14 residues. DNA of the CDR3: TGTGCCAGCAGCTTAGCGGGACAGGCCTACGAGCAGTACTTC. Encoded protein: CASSLAGQAYEQYF.

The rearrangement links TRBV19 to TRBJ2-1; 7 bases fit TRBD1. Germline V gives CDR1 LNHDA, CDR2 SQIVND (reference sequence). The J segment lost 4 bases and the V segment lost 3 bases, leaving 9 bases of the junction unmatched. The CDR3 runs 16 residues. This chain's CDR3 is CASSMTGQVRYNEQFF. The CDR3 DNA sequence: TGTGCCAGTAGTATGACCGGACAGGTCAGATACAATGAGCAGTTCTTC.

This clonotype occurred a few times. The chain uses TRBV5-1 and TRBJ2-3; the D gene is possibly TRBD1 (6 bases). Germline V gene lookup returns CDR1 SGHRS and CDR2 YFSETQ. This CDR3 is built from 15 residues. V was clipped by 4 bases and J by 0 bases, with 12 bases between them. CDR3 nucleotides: TGCGCCAGCAGCCGAGGCGACAGGAGCACAGATACGCAGTATTTT. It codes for CASSRGDRSTDTQYF.

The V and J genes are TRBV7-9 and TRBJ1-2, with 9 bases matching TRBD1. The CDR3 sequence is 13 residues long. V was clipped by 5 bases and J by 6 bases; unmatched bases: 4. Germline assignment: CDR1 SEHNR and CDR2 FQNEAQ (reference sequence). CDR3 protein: CASSNDRGDGYTF. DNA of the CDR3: TGTGCCAGCAGCAATGACAGGGGGGATGGCTACACCTTC.

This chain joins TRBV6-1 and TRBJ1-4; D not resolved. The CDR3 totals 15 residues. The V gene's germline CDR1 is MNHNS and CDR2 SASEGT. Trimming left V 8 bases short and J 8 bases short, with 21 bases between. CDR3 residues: CASRPEGTFEEKLFF. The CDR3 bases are TGTGCCAGCCGCCCTGAGGGCACCTTTGAGGAAAAACTGTTTTTT.

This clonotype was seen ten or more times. The DNA for the CDR3 is TGTGCCAGCACCATGACAGGGAAGGGCAATCAGCCCCAGCATTTT. This translates into CASTMTGKGNQPQHF. The gene calls are TRBV28 and TRBJ1-5; 7 nucleotides line up with TRBD1. V lost 7 bases and J lost 2; bases outside the gene matches: 8. CDR3 length: 15 amino acids. Germline CDR1 is MDHEN and CDR2 is SYDVKM.

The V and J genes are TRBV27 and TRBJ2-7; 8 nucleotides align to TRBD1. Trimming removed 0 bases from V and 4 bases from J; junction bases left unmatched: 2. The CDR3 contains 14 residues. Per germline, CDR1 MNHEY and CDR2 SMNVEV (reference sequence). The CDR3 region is CASSLSRTGYEQYF. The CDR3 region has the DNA TGTGCCAGCAGTTTATCCCGGACAGGGTACGAGCAGTACTTC.